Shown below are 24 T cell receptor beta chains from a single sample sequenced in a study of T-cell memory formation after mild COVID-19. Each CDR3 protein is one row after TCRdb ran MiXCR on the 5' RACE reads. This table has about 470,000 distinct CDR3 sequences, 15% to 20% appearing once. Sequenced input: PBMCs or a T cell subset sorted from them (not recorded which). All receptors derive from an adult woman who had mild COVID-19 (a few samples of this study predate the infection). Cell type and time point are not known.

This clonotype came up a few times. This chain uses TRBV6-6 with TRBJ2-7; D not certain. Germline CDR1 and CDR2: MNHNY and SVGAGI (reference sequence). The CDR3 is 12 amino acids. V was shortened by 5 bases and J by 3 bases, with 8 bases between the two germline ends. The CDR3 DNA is TGTGCCAGCAGTGCGGAGAACTACGAGCAGTACTTC. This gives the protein CASSAENYEQYF.

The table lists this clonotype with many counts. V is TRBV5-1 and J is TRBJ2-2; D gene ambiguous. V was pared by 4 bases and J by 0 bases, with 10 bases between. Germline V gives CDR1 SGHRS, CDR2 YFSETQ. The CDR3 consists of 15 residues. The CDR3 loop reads CASSRMNPNTGELFF. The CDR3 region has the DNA TGCGCCAGCAGCCGCATGAACCCGAACACCGGGGAGCTGTTTTTT.

The CDR3 region has the DNA TGTGCCAGCGGAATCGGGACTAGCGGGGGTCAGGAGCAGTTCTTC. Amino acids: CASGIGTSGGQEQFF. The V and J genes are TRBV6-2 or TRBV6-3 and TRBJ2-1; TRBD2 agrees at 14 bases. J lost 10 bases, V lost 8 bases, and 10 bases had no gene match. The CDR3 covers 15 residues. Germline V gives CDR1 MNHEY, CDR2 SVGEGT.

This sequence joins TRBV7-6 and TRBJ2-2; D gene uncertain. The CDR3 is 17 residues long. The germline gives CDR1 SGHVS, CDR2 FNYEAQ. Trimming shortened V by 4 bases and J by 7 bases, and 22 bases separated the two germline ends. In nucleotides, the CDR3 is TGTGCCAGCAGCTCACCCGCCTCGGGTGAAGCAATCGGGGAGCTGTTTTTT. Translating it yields CASSSPASGEAIGELFF. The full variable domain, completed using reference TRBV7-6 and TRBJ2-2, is GAGVSQSPRYKVTKRGQDVALRCDPISGHVSLYWYRQALGQGPEFLTYFNYEAQQDKSGLPNDRFSAERPEGSISTLTIQRTEQRDSAMYRCASSSPASGEAIGELFFGEGSRLTVL.

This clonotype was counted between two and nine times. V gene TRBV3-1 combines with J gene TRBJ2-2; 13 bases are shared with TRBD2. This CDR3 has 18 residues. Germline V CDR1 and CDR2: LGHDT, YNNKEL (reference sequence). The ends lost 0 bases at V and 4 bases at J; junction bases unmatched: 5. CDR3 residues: CASSQDLLAGGVTGELFF. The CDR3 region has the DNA TGTGCCAGCAGCCAAGATCTACTAGCGGGAGGGGTCACCGGGGAGCTGTTTTTT.

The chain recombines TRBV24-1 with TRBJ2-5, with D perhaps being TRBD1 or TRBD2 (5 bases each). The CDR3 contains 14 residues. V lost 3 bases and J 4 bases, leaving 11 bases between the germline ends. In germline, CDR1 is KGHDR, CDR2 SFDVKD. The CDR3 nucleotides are TGTGCCACCAGTGATCCCTCGGGACCAGAGACCCAGTACTTC. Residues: CATSDPSGPETQYF.

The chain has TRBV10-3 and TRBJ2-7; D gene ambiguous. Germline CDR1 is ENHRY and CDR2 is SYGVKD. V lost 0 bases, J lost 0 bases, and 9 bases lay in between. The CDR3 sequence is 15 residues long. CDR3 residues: CAISESSRDSYEQYF. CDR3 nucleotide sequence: TGTGCCATCAGTGAGTCGTCGAGAGACTCCTACGAGCAGTACTTC.

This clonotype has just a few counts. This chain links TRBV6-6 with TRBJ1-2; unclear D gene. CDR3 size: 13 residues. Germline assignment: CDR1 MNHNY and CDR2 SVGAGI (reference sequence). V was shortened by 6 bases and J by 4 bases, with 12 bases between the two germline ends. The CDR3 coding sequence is TGTGCCAGCAGGGCCAGTCACAGCTATGGCTACACCTTC. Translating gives CASRASHSYGYTF.

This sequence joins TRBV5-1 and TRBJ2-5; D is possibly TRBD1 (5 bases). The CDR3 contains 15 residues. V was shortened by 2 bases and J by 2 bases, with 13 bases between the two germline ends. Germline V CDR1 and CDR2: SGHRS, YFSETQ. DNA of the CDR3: TGCGCCAGCAGCTTTTTCCCAGGGCGACAAGAGACCCAGTACTTC. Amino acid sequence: CASSFFPGRQETQYF. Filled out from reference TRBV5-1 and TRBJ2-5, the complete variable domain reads KAGVTQTPRYLIKTRGQQVTLSCSPISGHRSVSWYQQTPGQGLQFLFEYFSETQRNKGNFPGRFSGRQFSNSRSEMNVSTLELGDSALYLCASSFFPGRQETQYFGPGTRLLVL.

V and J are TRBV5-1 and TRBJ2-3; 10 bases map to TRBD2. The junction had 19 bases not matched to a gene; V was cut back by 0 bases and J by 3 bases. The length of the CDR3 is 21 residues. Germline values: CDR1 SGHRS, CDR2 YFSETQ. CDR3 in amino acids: CASSLEGLLSGGTHLTDTQYF. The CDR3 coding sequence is TGCGCCAGCAGCTTGGAGGGCCTTCTTAGCGGGGGGACCCACCTGACAGATACGCAGTATTTT. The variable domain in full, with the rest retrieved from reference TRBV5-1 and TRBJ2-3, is KAGVTQTPRYLIKTRGQQVTLSCSPISGHRSVSWYQQTPGQGLQFLFEYFSETQRNKGNFPGRFSGRQFSNSRSEMNVSTLELGDSALYLCASSLEGLLSGGTHLTDTQYFGPGTRLTVL.

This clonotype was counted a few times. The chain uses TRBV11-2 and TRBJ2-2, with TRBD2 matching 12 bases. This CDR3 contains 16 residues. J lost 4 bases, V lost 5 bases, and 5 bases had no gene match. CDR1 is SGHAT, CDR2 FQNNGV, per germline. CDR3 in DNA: TGTGCCAGCAGCCTAAGACTAGCGGGAGCCACCGGGGAGCTGTTTTTT. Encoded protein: CASSLRLAGATGELFF.

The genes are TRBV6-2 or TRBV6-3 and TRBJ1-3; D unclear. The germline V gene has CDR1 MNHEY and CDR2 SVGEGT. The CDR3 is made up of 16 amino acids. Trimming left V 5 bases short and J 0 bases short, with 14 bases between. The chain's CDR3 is CASSPRRAISGNTIYF. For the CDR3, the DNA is TGTGCCAGCAGTCCCAGGCGAGCGATCTCTGGAAACACCATATATTTT.

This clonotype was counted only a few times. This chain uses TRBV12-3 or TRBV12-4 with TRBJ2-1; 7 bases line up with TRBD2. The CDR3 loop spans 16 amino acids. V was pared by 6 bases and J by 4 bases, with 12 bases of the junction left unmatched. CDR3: CASSRDGGWGYNEQFF. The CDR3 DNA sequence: TGTGCCAGCAGCCGGGACGGGGGGTGGGGGTACAATGAGCAGTTCTTC.

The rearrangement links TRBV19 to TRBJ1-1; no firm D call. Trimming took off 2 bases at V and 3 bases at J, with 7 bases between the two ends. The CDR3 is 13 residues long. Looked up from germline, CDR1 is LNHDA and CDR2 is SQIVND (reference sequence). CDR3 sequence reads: CASSIIGDTEAFF. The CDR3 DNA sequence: TGTGCCAGTAGTATAATTGGCGACACTGAAGCTTTCTTT.

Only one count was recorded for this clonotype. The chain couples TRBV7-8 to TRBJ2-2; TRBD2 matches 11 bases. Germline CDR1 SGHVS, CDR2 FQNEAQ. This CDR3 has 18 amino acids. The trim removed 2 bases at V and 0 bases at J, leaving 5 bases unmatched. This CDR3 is CASSLTSGGPANTGELFF. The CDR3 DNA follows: TGTGCCAGCAGCTTAACTAGCGGGGGACCCGCGAACACCGGGGAGCTGTTTTTT. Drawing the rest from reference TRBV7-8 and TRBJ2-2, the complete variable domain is GAGVSQSPRYKVAKRGQDVALRCDPISGHVSLFWYQQALGQGPEFLTYFQNEAQLDKSGLPSDRFFAERPEGSVSTLKIQRTQQEDSAVYLCASSLTSGGPANTGELFFGEGSRLTVL.

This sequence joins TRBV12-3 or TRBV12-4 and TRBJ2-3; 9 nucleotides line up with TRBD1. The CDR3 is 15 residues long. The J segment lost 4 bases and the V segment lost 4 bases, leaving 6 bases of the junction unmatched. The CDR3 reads CASSYDRGNADTQYF. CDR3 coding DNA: TGTGCCAGCAGTTATGACAGGGGGAACGCAGATACGCAGTATTTT.

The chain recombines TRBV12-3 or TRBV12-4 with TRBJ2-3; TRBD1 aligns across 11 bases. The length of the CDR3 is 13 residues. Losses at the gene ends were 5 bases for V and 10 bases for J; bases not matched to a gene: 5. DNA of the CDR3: TGTGCCAGCAGTGAAGGGACAGGGGGGCCGCAGTATTTT. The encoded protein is CASSEGTGGPQYF.

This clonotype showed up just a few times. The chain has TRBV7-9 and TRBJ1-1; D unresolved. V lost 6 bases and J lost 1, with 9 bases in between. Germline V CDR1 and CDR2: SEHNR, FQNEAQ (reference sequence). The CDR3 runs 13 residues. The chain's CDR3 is CASRAPANTEAFF. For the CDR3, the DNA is TGTGCCAGCAGAGCCCCCGCGAACACTGAAGCTTTCTTT.

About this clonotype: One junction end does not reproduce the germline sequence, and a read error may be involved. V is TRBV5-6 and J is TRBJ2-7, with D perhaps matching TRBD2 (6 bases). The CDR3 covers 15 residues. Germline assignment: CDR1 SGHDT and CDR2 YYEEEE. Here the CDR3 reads CARSYADRRGYEQYF. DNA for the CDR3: TGTGCCAGAAGCTACGCCGACCGGAGGGGCTACGAGCAGTACTTC.

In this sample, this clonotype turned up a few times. The CDR3 spells CAISGTPPHNEQFF. DNA for the CDR3: TGTGCCATCAGTGGTACCCCGCCCCACAATGAGCAGTTCTTC. The rearrangement uses TRBV10-3 and TRBJ2-1; D is uncertain. Between the trimmed V and J ends, which lost 4 bases and 5 bases, there was a span of 12 bases. This CDR3 has 14 amino acids. Germline CDR1 is ENHRY and CDR2 is SYGVKD.

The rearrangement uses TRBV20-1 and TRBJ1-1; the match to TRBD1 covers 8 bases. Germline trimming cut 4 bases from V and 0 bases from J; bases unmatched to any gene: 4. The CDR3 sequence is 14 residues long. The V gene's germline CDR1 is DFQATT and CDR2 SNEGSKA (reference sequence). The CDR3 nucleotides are TGCAGTGCTACAGGGGGCGGATTGAACACTGAAGCTTTCTTT. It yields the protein CSATGGGLNTEAFF.

In DNA, the CDR3 is TGTGCCTGGGACCGGGACCCCACAGATACGCAGTATTTT. Its protein is CAWDRDPTDTQYF. V gene TRBV30 combines with J gene TRBJ2-3; either TRBD1 or TRBD2 may supply D (5 bases each). CDR3 length: 13 amino acids. The V gene's germline CDR1 is GTSNPN and CDR2 SVGIG (reference sequence). The V and J ends lost 5 bases and 2 bases respectively, with 11 bases between them.

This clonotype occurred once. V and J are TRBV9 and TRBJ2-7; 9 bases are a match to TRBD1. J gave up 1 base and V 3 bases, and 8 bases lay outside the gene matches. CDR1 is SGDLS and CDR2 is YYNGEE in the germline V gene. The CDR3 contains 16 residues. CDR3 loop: CASSGTPGQGSYEQYF. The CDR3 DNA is TGTGCCAGCAGCGGAACGCCGGGACAGGGTTCCTACGAGCAGTACTTC.

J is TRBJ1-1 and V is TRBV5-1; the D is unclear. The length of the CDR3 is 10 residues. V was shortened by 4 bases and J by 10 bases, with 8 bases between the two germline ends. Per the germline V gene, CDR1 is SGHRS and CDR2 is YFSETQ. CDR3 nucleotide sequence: TGCGCCAGCAGCGGGGAGCGAGCTTTCTTT. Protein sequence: CASSGERAFF. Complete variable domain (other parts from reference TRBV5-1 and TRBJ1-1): KAGVTQTPRYLIKTRGQQVTLSCSPISGHRSVSWYQQTPGQGLQFLFEYFSETQRNKGNFPGRFSGRQFSNSRSEMNVSTLELGDSALYLCASSGERAFFGQGTRLTVV.